A single sample gave rise to the 13 T cell receptor beta chains below, sequenced in a study of T cell responses to AZD1222 COVID-19 vaccine. The protocol was immunoSEQ multiplex PCR, while the TCRdb copy is restricted to in-frame clones and leaves out a portion. The table shows roughly 100,000 clones, with 82% occurring only once. Sequencing was performed on peripheral blood, taken on day 0 of AZD1222 vaccination. These receptors originate from an adult in good health.

V is TRBV7-8 and J is TRBJ1-1, with a tentative D call TRBD1 (5 bases). Trimming cost V 5 bases and J 3 bases, with 10 bases left between them. The CDR3 length is 13 residues. From germline, CDR1 is SGHVS and CDR2 FQNEAQ. The CDR3 DNA sequence: TGTGCCAGCAGCACAGGAAAATACACTGAAGCTTTCTTT. Its protein is CASSTGKYTEAFF.

This sequence joins TRBV7-9 and TRBJ2-2; 9 nucleotides match TRBD2. The germline V gene has CDR1 SEHNR and CDR2 FQNEAQ (reference sequence). Germline trimming cut 5 bases from V and 6 bases from J; bases unmatched to any gene: 4. The CDR3 length is 14 residues. CDR3 DNA sequence: TGTGCCAGCAGCCTGGGACTAGCCGCCGGGGAGCTGTTTTTT. Encoded protein: CASSLGLAAGELFF.

V usage is TRBV5-4 and J usage is TRBJ1-6; D is uncertain. In germline, CDR1 is SGHNT, CDR2 YYREEE (reference sequence). V was cut by 0 bases and J by 0 bases, with 4 bases left in between. This CDR3 is built from 15 residues. The DNA for the CDR3 is TGTGCCAGCAGCTTGGTTAGCTCCTATAATTCACCCCTCCACTTT. Translation gives CASSLVSSYNSPLHF.

The J gene is TRBJ2-7, the V gene TRBV19; 8 bases are a match to TRBD1. Germline trimming cut 3 bases from V and 3 bases from J; bases unmatched to any gene: 7. The CDR3 contains 15 residues. Germline CDR1 is LNHDA and CDR2 is SQIVND (reference sequence). In nucleotides, the CDR3 is TGTGCCAGTAGTATTGGGGGGACAGGCAACTACGAGCAGTACTTC. Translated: CASSIGGTGNYEQYF.

The chain is built from TRBV19 and TRBJ2-7; D call uncertain. Trimming removed 3 bases from V and 2 bases from J, with 14 bases in between. The length of the CDR3 is 15 residues. The germline gives CDR1 LNHDA, CDR2 SQIVND (reference sequence). CDR3 sequence: CASSIAVNRPYEQYF. The CDR3 coding sequence is TGTGCCAGTAGTATTGCAGTTAATCGCCCCTACGAGCAGTACTTC.

The chain is built from TRBV18 and TRBJ1-2; a weak D match, TRBD1 (6 bases). The CDR3 sequence is 14 residues long. Germline V gives CDR1 KGHSH, CDR2 LQKENI. Between the trimmed V and J ends, which lost 2 bases and 2 bases, there was a span of 9 bases. The CDR3 DNA follows: TGTGCCAGCTCACCAACTGACAGGAACTATGGCTACACCTTC. It encodes CASSPTDRNYGYTF. Full variable domain (outside the CDR3, taken from reference TRBV18 and TRBJ1-2): NAGVMQNPRHLVRRRGQEARLRCSPMKGHSHVYWYRQLPEEGLKFMVYLQKENIIDESGMPKERFSAEFPKEGPSILRIQQVVRGDSAAYFCASSPTDRNYGYTFGSGTRLTVV.

Only one count was recorded for this clone. V gene TRBV6-2 or TRBV6-3 combines with J gene TRBJ2-1; D might be TRBD2 (5 bases). Trimming cost V 2 bases and J 6 bases, with 8 bases left between them. This CDR3 is 13 amino acids long. The germline gives CDR1 MNHEY, CDR2 SVGEGT. For the CDR3, the DNA is TGTGCCAGCAGTTACAGTAGCGCCAATGAGCAGTTCTTC. Translating it yields CASSYSSANEQFF.

For this clone: One junction end does not reproduce the germline sequence, and a read error may be involved. The chain combines TRBV19 with TRBJ2-3; D is uncertain. Germline V gives CDR1 LNHDA, CDR2 SQIVND (reference sequence). The CDR3 is 12 amino acids. The CDR3 region is CASSLEADTQYF. CDR3 nucleotides: TGTGCCAGTAGTCTAGAAGCAGATACGCAGTATTTT. The whole variable domain, remainder taken from reference TRBV19 and TRBJ2-3, is DGGITQSPKYLFRKEGQNVTLSCEQNLNHDAMYWYRQDPGQGLRLIYYSQIVNDFQKGDIAEGYSVSREKKESFPLTVTSAQKNPTAFYLCASSLEADTQYFGPGTRLTVL.

This CDR3 is CASSLRTRETQYF. In nucleotides, the CDR3 is TGTGCCAGCAGCTTACGGACCCGGGAGACCCAGTACTTC. The chain carries TRBV7-3 and TRBJ2-5; D is ambiguous. V lost 2 bases to trimming and J lost 5 bases, with 9 bases between them. The CDR3 contains 13 residues. Germline V gene lookup returns CDR1 SGHTA and CDR2 FQGTGA.

The gene calls are TRBV11-3 and TRBJ2-1; D remains unclear. V dropped 5 bases and J dropped 13 bases, with 18 bases sitting between them. The CDR3 loop spans 13 amino acids. Germline V gene lookup returns CDR1 SGHNT and CDR2 YENEEA. The CDR3 DNA follows: TGTGCCAGCAGCCCTCGACCTTTCGAGCGTCAGTTCTTC. Its protein is CASSPRPFERQFF.

V and J are TRBV11-2 and TRBJ2-5; D remains unclear. The CDR3 has 12 residues. Per germline, CDR1 SGHAT and CDR2 FQNNGV. The V end lost 8 bases, the J end lost 4 bases, and 11 bases lay between the germline ends. CDR3 DNA sequence: TGTGCCAGCGGCCCAGACGGAGAGACCCAGTACTTC. It is translated as CASGPDGETQYF.

The gene calls are TRBV7-9 and TRBJ2-7; 7 nucleotides agree with TRBD1. Trimming removed 5 bases from V and 0 bases from J; junction bases left unmatched: 7. The CDR3 extends over 15 amino acids. Germline-derived CDR1 and CDR2 are SEHNR and FQNEAQ (reference sequence). Here the CDR3 DNA reads TGTGCCAGCAGCCCACCGGGGACAGCCTCCTACGAGCAGTACTTC. Its protein is CASSPPGTASYEQYF. The variable domain in full, completed from reference TRBV7-9 and TRBJ2-7, reads DTGVSQNPRHKITKRGQNVTFRCDPISEHNRLYWYRQTLGQGPEFLTYFQNEAQLEKSRLLSDRFSAERPKGSFSTLEIQRTEQGDSAMYLCASSPPGTASYEQYFGPGTRLTVT.

This chain links TRBV6-5 with TRBJ1-1; perhaps TRBD1 as D (6 bases). The CDR3 runs to 14 residues. The V end lost 2 bases, the J end lost 4 bases, and 11 bases lay between the germline ends. CDR1 and CDR2 from the germline V gene are MNHEY and SVGAGI. In DNA, the CDR3 is TGTGCCAGCAGTTACGTGGGGGGGCTCACTGAAGCTTTCTTT. Translating gives CASSYVGGLTEAFF.